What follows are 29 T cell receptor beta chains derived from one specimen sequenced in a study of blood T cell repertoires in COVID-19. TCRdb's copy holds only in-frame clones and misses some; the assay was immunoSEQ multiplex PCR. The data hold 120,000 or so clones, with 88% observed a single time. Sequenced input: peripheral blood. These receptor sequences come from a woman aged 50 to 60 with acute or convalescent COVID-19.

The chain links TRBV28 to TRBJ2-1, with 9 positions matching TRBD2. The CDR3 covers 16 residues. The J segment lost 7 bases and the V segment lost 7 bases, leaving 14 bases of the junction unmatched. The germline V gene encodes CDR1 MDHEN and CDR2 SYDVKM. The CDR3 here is CASKQGRREGGNEQFF. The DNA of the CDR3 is TGTGCCAGCAAACAGGGCAGGCGGGAGGGAGGGAATGAGCAGTTCTTC.

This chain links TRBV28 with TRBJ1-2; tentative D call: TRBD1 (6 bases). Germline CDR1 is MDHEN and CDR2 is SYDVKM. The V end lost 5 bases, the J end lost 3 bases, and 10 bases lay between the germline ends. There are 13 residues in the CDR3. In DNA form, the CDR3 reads TGTGCCAGCAGTGAACGACAGGACTATGGCTACACCTTC. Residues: CASSERQDYGYTF.

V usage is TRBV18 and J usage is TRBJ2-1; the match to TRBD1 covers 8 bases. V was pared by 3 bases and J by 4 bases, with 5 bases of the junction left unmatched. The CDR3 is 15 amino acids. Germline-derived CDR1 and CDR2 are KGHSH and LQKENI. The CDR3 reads CASSPRQGRYNEQFF. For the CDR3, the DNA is TGTGCCAGCTCACCCCGACAGGGGCGTTACAATGAGCAGTTCTTC.

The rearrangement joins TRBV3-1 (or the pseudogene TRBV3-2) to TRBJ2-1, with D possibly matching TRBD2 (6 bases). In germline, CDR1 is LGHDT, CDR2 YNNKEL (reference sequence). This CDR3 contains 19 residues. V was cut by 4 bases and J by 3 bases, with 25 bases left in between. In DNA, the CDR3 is TGTGCCAGCAGCCCCCTGCCCGGGAGAGGCCGTTTTTTCTACAATGAGCAGTTCTTC. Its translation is CASSPLPGRGRFFYNEQFF.

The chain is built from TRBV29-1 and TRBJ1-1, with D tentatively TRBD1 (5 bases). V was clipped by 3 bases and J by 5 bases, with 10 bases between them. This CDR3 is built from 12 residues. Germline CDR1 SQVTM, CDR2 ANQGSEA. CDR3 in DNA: TGCAGCGTTGACCGGGGGAGGACTGAAGCTTTCTTT. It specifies CSVDRGRTEAFF.

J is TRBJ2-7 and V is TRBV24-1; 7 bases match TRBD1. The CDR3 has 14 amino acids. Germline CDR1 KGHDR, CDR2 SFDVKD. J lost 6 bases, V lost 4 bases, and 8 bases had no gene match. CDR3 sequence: CATSELTGVCEQYF. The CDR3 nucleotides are TGTGCCACCAGTGAACTCACAGGGGTATGCGAGCAGTACTTC.

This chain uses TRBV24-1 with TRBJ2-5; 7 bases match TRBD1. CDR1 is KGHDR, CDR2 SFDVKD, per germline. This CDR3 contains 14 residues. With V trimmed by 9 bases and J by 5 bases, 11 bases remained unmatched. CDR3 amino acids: CATGPPGGGETQYF. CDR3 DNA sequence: TGTGCCACCGGGCCCCCAGGGGGTGGGGAGACCCAGTACTTC.

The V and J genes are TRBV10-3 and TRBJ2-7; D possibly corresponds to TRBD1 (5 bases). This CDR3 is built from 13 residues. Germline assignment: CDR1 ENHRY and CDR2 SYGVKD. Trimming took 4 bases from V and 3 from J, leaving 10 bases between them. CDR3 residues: CAISAGPDYEQYF. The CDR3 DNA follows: TGTGCCATCAGTGCAGGGCCCGACTACGAGCAGTACTTC.

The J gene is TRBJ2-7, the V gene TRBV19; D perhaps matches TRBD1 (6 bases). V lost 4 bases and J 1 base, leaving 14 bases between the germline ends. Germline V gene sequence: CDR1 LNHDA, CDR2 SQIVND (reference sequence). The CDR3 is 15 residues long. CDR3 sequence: CASSSTLGGSYEQYF. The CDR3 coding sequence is TGTGCCAGTAGTAGTACCCTAGGGGGATCCTACGAGCAGTACTTC.

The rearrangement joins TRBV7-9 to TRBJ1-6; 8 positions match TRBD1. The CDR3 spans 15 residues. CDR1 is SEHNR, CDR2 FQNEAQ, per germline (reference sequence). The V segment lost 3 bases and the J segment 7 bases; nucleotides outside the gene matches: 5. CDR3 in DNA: TGTGCCAGCAGCTTTAGTGGACAGGGAAATTCACCCCTCCACTTT. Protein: CASSFSGQGNSPLHF.

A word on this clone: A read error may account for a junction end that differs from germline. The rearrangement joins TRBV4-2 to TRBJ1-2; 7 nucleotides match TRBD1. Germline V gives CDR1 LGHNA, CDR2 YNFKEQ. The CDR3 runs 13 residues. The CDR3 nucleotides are TGTGCCAGCAGCCAAGCGCTTGACAGGGATACCGCCTTC. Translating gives CASSQALDRDTAF.

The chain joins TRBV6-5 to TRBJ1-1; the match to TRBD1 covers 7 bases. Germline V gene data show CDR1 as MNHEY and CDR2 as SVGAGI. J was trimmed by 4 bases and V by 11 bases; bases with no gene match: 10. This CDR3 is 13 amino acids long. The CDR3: CAGDRLKATEAFF. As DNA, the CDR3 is TGTGCCGGGGACAGACTGAAAGCCACTGAAGCTTTCTTT.

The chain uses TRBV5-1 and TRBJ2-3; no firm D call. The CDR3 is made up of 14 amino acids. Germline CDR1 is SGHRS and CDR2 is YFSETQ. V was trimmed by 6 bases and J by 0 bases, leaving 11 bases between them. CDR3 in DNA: TGCGCCAGCACTCAGACTCTTAGCACAGATACGCAGTATTTT. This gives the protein CASTQTLSTDTQYF.

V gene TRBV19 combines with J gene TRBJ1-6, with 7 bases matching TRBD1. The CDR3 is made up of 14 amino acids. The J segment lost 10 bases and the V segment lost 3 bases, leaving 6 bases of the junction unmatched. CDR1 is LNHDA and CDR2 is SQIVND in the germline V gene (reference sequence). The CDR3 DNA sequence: TGTGCCAGTAGTATCGACAGGGTCGGATCACCCCTCCACTTT. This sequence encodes CASSIDRVGSPLHF.

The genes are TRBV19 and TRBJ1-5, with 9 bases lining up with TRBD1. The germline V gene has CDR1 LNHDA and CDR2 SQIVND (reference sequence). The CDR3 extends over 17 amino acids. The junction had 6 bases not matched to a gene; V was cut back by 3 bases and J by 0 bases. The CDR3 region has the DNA TGTGCCAGTAGTATTAGGGGACAGGGATATAGCAATCAGCCCCAGCATTTT. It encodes CASSIRGQGYSNQPQHF.

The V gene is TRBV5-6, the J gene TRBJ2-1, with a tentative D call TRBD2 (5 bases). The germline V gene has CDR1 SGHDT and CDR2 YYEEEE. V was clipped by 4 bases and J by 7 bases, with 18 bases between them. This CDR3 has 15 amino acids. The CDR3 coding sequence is TGTGCCAGCAGCCGCCAGGTCGGGATCGTTAATGAGCAGTTCTTC. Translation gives CASSRQVGIVNEQFF.

The CDR3: CASSLQGHPTGELFF. The CDR3 DNA is TGCGCCAGCAGCCTCCAAGGACACCCTACCGGGGAGCTGTTTTTT. The gene calls are TRBV5-1 and TRBJ2-2, with a possible D match to TRBD1 (5 bases). The CDR3 runs 15 residues. The germline CDR1 and CDR2 sequences are SGHRS and YFSETQ. Deletions cut 4 bases from V and 5 bases from J, with 15 bases between.

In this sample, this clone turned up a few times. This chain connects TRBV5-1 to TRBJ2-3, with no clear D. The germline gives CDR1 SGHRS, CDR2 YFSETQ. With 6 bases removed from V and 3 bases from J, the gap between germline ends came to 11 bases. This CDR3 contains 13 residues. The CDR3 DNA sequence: TGCGCCAGCAAGGCCGACGGGACAGATACGCAGTATTTT. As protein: CASKADGTDTQYF.

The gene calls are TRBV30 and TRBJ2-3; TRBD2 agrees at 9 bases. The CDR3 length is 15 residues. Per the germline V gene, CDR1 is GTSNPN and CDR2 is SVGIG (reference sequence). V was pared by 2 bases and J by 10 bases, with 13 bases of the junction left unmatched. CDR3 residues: CAWSSREGLPVAQYF. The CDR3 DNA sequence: TGTGCCTGGAGTTCGCGGGAGGGCCTACCGGTTGCGCAGTATTTT. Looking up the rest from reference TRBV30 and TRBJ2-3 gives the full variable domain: SQTIHQWPATLVQPVGSPLSLECTVEGTSNPNLYWYRQAAGRGLQLLFYSVGIGQISSEVPQNLSASRPQDRQFILSSKKLLLSDSGFYLCAWSSREGLPVAQYFGPGTRLTVL.

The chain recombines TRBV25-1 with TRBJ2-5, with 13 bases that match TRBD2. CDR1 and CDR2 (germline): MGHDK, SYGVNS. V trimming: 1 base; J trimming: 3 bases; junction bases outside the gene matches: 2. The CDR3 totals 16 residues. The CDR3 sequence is CASSEWGTSGEETQYF. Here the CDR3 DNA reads TGTGCCAGCAGTGAATGGGGGACTAGCGGGGAAGAGACCCAGTACTTC.

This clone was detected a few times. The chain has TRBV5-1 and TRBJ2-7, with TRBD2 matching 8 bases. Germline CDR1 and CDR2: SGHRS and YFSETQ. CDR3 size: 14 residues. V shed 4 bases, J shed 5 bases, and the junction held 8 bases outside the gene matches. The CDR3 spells CASSREREYDEQYF. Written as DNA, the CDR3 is TGCGCCAGCAGCCGGGAGCGGGAGTACGACGAGCAGTACTTC.

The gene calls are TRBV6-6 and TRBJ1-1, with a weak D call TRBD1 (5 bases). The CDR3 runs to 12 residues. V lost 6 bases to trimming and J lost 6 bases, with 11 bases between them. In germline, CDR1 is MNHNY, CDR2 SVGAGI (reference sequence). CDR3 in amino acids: CASSPGDSEAFF. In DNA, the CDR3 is TGTGCCAGCAGCCCCGGGGACTCTGAAGCTTTCTTT.

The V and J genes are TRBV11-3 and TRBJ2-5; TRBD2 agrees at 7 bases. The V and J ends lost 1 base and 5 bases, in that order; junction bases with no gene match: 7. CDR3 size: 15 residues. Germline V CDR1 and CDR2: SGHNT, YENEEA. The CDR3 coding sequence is TGTGCCAGCAGCTTAGGCGCGGGAGTGGGGGAGACCCAGTACTTC. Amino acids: CASSLGAGVGETQYF. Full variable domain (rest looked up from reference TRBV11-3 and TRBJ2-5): EAGVVQSPRYKIIEKKQPVAFWCNPISGHNTLYWYLQNLGQGPELLIRYENEEAVDDSQLPKDRFSAERLKGVDSTLKIQPAELGDSAVYLCASSLGAGVGETQYFGPGTRLLVL.

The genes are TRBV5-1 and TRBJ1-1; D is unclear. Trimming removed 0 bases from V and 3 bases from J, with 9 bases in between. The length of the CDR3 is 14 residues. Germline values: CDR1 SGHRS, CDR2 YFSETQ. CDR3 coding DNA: TGCGCCAGCAGCTTGGATCAGAGGTACACTGAAGCTTTCTTT. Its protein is CASSLDQRYTEAFF.

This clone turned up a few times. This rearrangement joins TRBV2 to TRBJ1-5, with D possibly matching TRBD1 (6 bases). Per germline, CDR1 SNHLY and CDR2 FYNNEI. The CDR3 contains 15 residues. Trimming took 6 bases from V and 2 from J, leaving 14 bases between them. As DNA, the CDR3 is TGTGCCAGCAGGTTACAGGGAGCAGGCAATCAGCCCCAGCATTTT. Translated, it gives CASRLQGAGNQPQHF.

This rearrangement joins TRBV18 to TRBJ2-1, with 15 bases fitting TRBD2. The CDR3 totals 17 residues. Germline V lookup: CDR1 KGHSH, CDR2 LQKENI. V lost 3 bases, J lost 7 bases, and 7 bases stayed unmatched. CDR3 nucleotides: TGTGCCAGCTCACCTAGGACTAGCGGGAGGGCCATGAATGAGCAGTTCTTC. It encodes CASSPRTSGRAMNEQFF.

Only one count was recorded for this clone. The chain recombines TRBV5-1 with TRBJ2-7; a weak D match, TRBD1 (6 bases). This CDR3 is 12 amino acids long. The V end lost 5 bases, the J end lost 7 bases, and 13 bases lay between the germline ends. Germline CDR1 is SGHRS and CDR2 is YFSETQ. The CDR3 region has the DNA TGCGCCAGCAGGCCAACTCAGGGGGAGCAGTACTTC. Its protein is CASRPTQGEQYF.

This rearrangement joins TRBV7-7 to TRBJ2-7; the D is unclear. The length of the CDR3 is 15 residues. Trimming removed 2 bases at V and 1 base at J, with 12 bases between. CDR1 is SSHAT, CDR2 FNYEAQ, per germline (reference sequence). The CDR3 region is CASSLNEGDSYEQYF. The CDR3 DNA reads TGTGCCAGCAGCTTAAATGAAGGAGATTCCTACGAGCAGTACTTC.

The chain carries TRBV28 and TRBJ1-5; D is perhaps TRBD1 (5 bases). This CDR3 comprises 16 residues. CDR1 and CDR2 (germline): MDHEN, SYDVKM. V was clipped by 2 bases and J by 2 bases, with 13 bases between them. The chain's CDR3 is CASSLPGGVGNQPQHF. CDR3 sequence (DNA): TGTGCCAGCAGTTTACCGGGAGGGGTGGGCAATCAGCCCCAGCATTTT.